The rows below give T cell receptor beta chains drawn from one sample of a study of T cell responses to AZD1222 COVID-19 vaccine. Measured with immunoSEQ multiplex PCR; TCRdb has only the in-frame clones, and not every one. The data contain 100,000 to 150,000 clones, roughly 87% of them singletons. Sequenced here: peripheral blood, sampled on day 0 of AZD1222 vaccination. The origin of the receptors is an adult in good health. CDR3s include the opening cysteine and the closing phenylalanine or tryptophan. D genes are given only for firm matches. The size of a clone is reported for some rows only, either as once, few or many, or as a class for expanded clones.

j_gene: TRBJ2-7; v_gene: TRBV12-3/TRBV12-4; abundance: .; d_gene: .; CDR3aa: CASSYSRGQQYF; CDR3nt: TGTGCCAGCAGCTACTCCAGGGGACAGCAGTACTTC
j_gene: TRBJ2-7; v_gene: TRBV4-1; abundance: .; d_gene: TRBD1; CDR3aa: CASSQWGTGVYEQYF; CDR3nt: TGCGCCAGCAGTCAGTGGGGGACAGGGGTTTACGAGCAGTACTTC
j_gene: TRBJ2-7; v_gene: TRBV5-5; abundance: .; d_gene: .; CDR3aa: CASSFLNGVGEQYF; CDR3nt: TGTGCCAGCAGCTTTTTGAACGGGGTCGGCGAGCAGTACTTC
j_gene: TRBJ2-5; v_gene: TRBV4-3; abundance: .; d_gene: TRBD1; CDR3aa: CASSLSGQGPQETQYF; CDR3nt: TGCGCCAGCAGCCTCTCGGGACAGGGTCCCCAAGAGACCCAGTACTTC
j_gene: TRBJ2-1; v_gene: TRBV7-2; abundance: .; d_gene: .; CDR3aa: CASSLRRAGALNEQFF; CDR3nt: TGTGCCAGCAGCTTAAGGAGGGCGGGGGCCCTCAATGAGCAGTTCTTC
j_gene: TRBJ1-5; v_gene: TRBV19; abundance: .; d_gene: .; CDR3aa: CASRTTRSSNQPQHF; CDR3nt: TGTGCCAGTAGGACGACACGAAGTAGCAATCAGCCCCAGCATTTT
j_gene: TRBJ2-1; v_gene: TRBV3-1/TRBV3-2; abundance: .; d_gene: TRBD2; CDR3aa: CASSQTGLVLNEQFF; CDR3nt: TGTGCCAGCAGCCAGACGGGACTAGTCCTGAATGAGCAGTTCTTC
j_gene: TRBJ2-7; v_gene: TRBV5-8; abundance: .; d_gene: .; CDR3aa: CASGVDIYEQYF; CDR3nt: TGTGCCAGCGGTGTCGATATCTACGAGCAGTACTTC
j_gene: TRBJ2-7; v_gene: TRBV12-3/TRBV12-4; abundance: .; d_gene: .; CDR3aa: CASRDTYEQYF; CDR3nt: TGTGCCAGCAGGGACACCTACGAGCAGTACTTC
j_gene: TRBJ1-5; v_gene: TRBV12-5; abundance: .; d_gene: .; CDR3aa: CASGPALGANQPQHF; CDR3nt: TGTGCTAGTGGTCCCGCCTTGGGGGCCAATCAGCCCCAGCATTTT
j_gene: TRBJ1-3; v_gene: TRBV30; abundance: .; d_gene: .; CDR3aa: CAWSVWGLRRGGNTIYF; CDR3nt: TGTGCCTGGAGTGTATGGGGGTTGCGCAGGGGTGGAAACACCATATATTTT
j_gene: TRBJ1-2; v_gene: TRBV27; abundance: once; d_gene: .; CDR3aa: CASSRAGIDEGYGYTF; CDR3nt: TGTGCCAGCAGTCGAGCAGGGATAGACGAGGGCTATGGCTACACCTTC
j_gene: TRBJ2-5; v_gene: TRBV4-1; abundance: .; d_gene: .; CDR3aa: CASSPSIEVSKETQYF; CDR3nt: TGCGCCAGCAGCCCCTCTATAGAGGTATCTAAAGAGACCCAGTACTTC
j_gene: TRBJ2-7; v_gene: TRBV25-1; abundance: .; d_gene: TRBD1; CDR3aa: CASRDSSYEQYF; CDR3nt: TGTGCCAGCCGGGACAGCTCCTACGAGCAGTACTTC
j_gene: TRBJ1-1; v_gene: TRBV5-4; abundance: .; d_gene: .; CDR3aa: CASSSGGDTAFNTEAFF; CDR3nt: TGTGCCAGCAGCTCGGGAGGGGACACAGCTTTCAACACTGAAGCTTTCTTT
j_gene: TRBJ2-7; v_gene: TRBV3-1/TRBV3-2; abundance: .; d_gene: .; CDR3aa: CASSQGGRSYEQYF; CDR3nt: TGTGCCAGCAGCCAAGGGGGGCGCTCCTACGAGCAGTACTTC
j_gene: TRBJ2-7; v_gene: TRBV25-1; abundance: few; d_gene: .; CDR3aa: CASSTYEQYF; CDR3nt: TGTGCCAGCAGCACTTACGAGCAGTACTTC
j_gene: TRBJ2-7; v_gene: TRBV7-2; abundance: .; d_gene: .; CDR3aa: CASSSYVVHEQYF; CDR3nt: TGTGCCAGCAGCTCATACGTCGTCCACGAGCAGTACTTC
j_gene: TRBJ2-2; v_gene: TRBV12-5; abundance: .; d_gene: .; CDR3aa: CASGLIRQQVAGELFF; CDR3nt: TGTGCTAGTGGTTTGATAAGACAACAGGTGGCCGGGGAGCTGTTTTTT
j_gene: TRBJ1-1; v_gene: TRBV19; abundance: .; d_gene: .; CDR3aa: CASSMEGGAEAFF; CDR3nt: TGTGCCAGTAGTATGGAGGGGGGGGCTGAAGCTTTCTTT
j_gene: TRBJ1-2; v_gene: TRBV18; abundance: .; d_gene: .; CDR3aa: CASSPSRSAGYTF; CDR3nt: TGTGCCAGCTCACCCTCGCGCTCGGCTGGCTACACCTTC
j_gene: TRBJ1-2; v_gene: TRBV10-2; abundance: .; d_gene: .; CDR3aa: CASSGGASGYTF; CDR3nt: TGCGCCAGCAGTGGAGGGGCCAGTGGCTACACCTTC
j_gene: TRBJ1-2; v_gene: TRBV7-9; abundance: .; d_gene: TRBD1; CDR3aa: CASSPRVPRQGGGYTF; CDR3nt: TGTGCCAGCAGCCCAAGGGTTCCCCGACAGGGTGGTGGCTACACCTTC
j_gene: TRBJ1-1; v_gene: TRBV28; abundance: .; d_gene: .; CDR3aa: CASSLYTGGTEAFF; CDR3nt: TGTGCCAGCAGTTTATATACGGGGGGCACTGAAGCTTTCTTT
j_gene: TRBJ1-4; v_gene: TRBV30; abundance: once; d_gene: .; CDR3aa: CAWSARGSGGKLFF; CDR3nt: TGTGCCTGGAGTGCCCGCGGTTCGGGGGGGAAACTGTTTTTT
j_gene: TRBJ1-3; v_gene: TRBV7-2; abundance: .; d_gene: .; CDR3aa: CASSLEAASGNTIYF; CDR3nt: TGTGCCAGCAGCTTAGAGGCGGCCTCTGGAAACACCATATATTTT
j_gene: TRBJ1-2; v_gene: TRBV24-1; abundance: few; d_gene: .; CDR3aa: CATSVLSVGRFYGYTF; CDR3nt: TGTGCCACCAGTGTTCTCAGCGTAGGCCGATTCTATGGCTACACCTTC
j_gene: TRBJ1-2; v_gene: TRBV12-3/TRBV12-4; abundance: .; d_gene: .; CDR3aa: CASSGRDGYGYTF; CDR3nt: TGTGCCAGCAGTGGCCGGGACGGCTATGGCTACACCTTC
j_gene: TRBJ2-7; v_gene: TRBV7-9; abundance: .; d_gene: .; CDR3aa: CASSNSYEQYF; CDR3nt: TGTGCCAGCAGCAACTCCTACGAGCAGTACTTC
j_gene: TRBJ1-2; v_gene: TRBV7-9; abundance: once; d_gene: TRBD1; CDR3aa: CASSSGGSILYGYTF; CDR3nt: TGTGCCAGCAGCTCAGGGGGTTCTATATTATATGGCTACACCTTC
j_gene: TRBJ1-5; v_gene: TRBV6-5; abundance: .; d_gene: TRBD1; CDR3aa: CASSYSGQGRSQPQHF; CDR3nt: TGTGCCAGCAGTTACTCCGGACAGGGACGGAGTCAGCCCCAGCATTTT
j_gene: TRBJ1-1; v_gene: TRBV6-5; abundance: once; d_gene: .; CDR3aa: CASGTYEEEAFF; CDR3nt: TGTGCCAGCGGGACCTACGAGGAAGAAGCTTTCTTT
j_gene: TRBJ1-1; v_gene: TRBV19; abundance: .; d_gene: .; CDR3aa: CASRVGTNTEAFF; CDR3nt: TGTGCCAGTAGGGTGGGGACGAACACTGAAGCTTTCTTT
j_gene: TRBJ1-6; v_gene: TRBV5-1; abundance: .; d_gene: .; CDR3aa: CASSPDSGNSPLHF; CDR3nt: TGCGCCAGCAGCCCGGACAGTGGTAATTCACCCCTCCACTTT
j_gene: TRBJ1-1; v_gene: TRBV6-2/TRBV6-3; abundance: .; d_gene: .; CDR3aa: CASSYPQGPGEAFF; CDR3nt: TGTGCCAGCAGTTACCCTCAGGGTCCGGGTGAAGCTTTCTTT
j_gene: TRBJ2-7; v_gene: TRBV10-3; abundance: few; d_gene: TRBD1; CDR3aa: CAISEAGDRADEQYF; CDR3nt: TGTGCCATCAGTGAGGCGGGGGACAGGGCGGACGAGCAGTACTTC
j_gene: TRBJ1-1; v_gene: TRBV4-1; abundance: .; d_gene: .; CDR3aa: CASSPTGLPEAFF; CDR3nt: TGCGCCAGCAGCCCCACAGGTCTCCCTGAAGCTTTCTTT
j_gene: TRBJ1-1; v_gene: TRBV7-6; abundance: .; d_gene: .; CDR3aa: CASSLAQGNTEAFF; CDR3nt: TGTGCCAGCAGCTTAGCGCAGGGGAACACTGAAGCTTTCTTT
j_gene: TRBJ1-5; v_gene: TRBV28; abundance: .; d_gene: TRBD1; CDR3aa: CASSSYQQGKPQHF; CDR3nt: TGTGCCAGCAGTTCATACCAACAGGGGAAGCCCCAGCATTTT